This T cell receptor beta chain comes out of a study of cytomegalovirus exposure and HLA in healthy donors. About this clone itself: Its antigen is as yet unknown.

Trimming shortened V by 10 bases and J by 3 bases, and 9 bases separated the two germline ends. The germline CDR1 and CDR2 sequences are MNHEY and SMNVEV (reference sequence). The CDR3 sequence is 11 residues long. Use of 60 Vbeta and 13 Jbeta primers characterized the PCR. Profiled with immunoSEQ multiplex PCR; TCRdb holds only in-frame clones, not every one. The sample records under 200,000 clones, around 81% being singletons. The study, taken as a whole, reports: Whilst most TCR sequences proved rare, a subset of public TCRs occurred across many donors.

The chain carries TRBV27 and TRBJ1-2; no clear D gene. Specimen: PBMCs. This clonotype originated in a man aged 35 to 55 in good health and CMV-seronegative. Here the CDR3 DNA reads TGTGCCAACGTCGGGGACTATGGCTACACCTTC. Translated, it gives CANVGDYGYTF.